This entry lists 2 T cell receptor beta chains sequenced from one sample in a study of CD8 T cells in Susac syndrome. cDNA came from 0.5 to 1 ug RNA primed by random hexamers. TCRdb reanalysed the immunoSEQ multiplex PCR reads using MiXCR and keeps one entry per CDR3 protein. This table holds 100,000 to 150,000 distinct CDR3 sequences, nearly 96% found once. Input material: CD4+ T cells from PBMCs. The receptors were gathered from a human donor with Susac syndrome.

The chain combines TRBV27 with TRBJ1-2, with D unclear. In germline, CDR1 is MNHEY, CDR2 SMNVEV (reference sequence). The V end was cut by 3 bases, the J end by 2 bases, with 7 bases between. The CDR3 loop spans 13 amino acids. CDR3 protein: CASSFGNNYGYTF. The DNA for the CDR3 is TGTGCCAGCAGTTTTGGCAACAACTATGGCTACACCTTC.

The rearrangement joins TRBV7-3 to TRBJ2-3; no clear D gene. The CDR3 has 13 residues. Trimming pared 2 bases from V and 1 base from J, leaving 4 bases between. The germline V gene encodes CDR1 SGHTA and CDR2 FQGTGA. The CDR3 nucleotides are TGTGCCAGCAGCTTACAGGGCACAGATACGCAGTATTTT. Encoded protein: CASSLQGTDTQYF.